This is a list of T cell receptor beta chains from one sample in a study of cytomegalovirus exposure and HLA in healthy donors. Generated by immunoSEQ multiplex PCR, the TCRdb table keeps only in-frame clones and is missing some. The sample holds about 100,000 clones; 70% to 85% are singletons and the top ten take over 2.5%. Input material: PBMCs. The origin of the receptors is a woman aged 18-30 years in good health and CMV-seronegative. Each CDR3 is given with its conserved first and last residue. Each record gives: J gene, D gene, clone size, V gene, CDR3 DNA, CDR3 protein. A D gene is named only where the DNA matches it firmly. Clone size appears in some rows only: once, few, many, or a class for an expanded clone.

j_gene: TRBJ1-5
d_gene: .
abundance: .
v_gene: TRBV4-1
CDR3nt: TGCGCCAGCAGCCCGGGCGGACCGGGGAATCAGCCCCAGCATTTT
CDR3aa: CASSPGGPGNQPQHF

j_gene: TRBJ2-1
d_gene: .
abundance: few
v_gene: TRBV15
CDR3nt: TGTGCCACCAGCAGAGATTGGGGGGTTACGAGCTCCTACAATGAGCAGTTCTTC
CDR3aa: CATSRDWGVTSSYNEQFF

j_gene: TRBJ2-7
d_gene: TRBD1
abundance: .
v_gene: TRBV7-8
CDR3nt: TGTGCCAGCAGCCCCACCAGGGGACAGGAGGTTTCGGGCGAGCAGTACTTC
CDR3aa: CASSPTRGQEVSGEQYF

j_gene: TRBJ2-7
d_gene: .
abundance: .
v_gene: TRBV2
CDR3nt: TGTGCCAGCACCGGGACATCTCTCTCCTACGAGCAGTACTTC
CDR3aa: CASTGTSLSYEQYF

j_gene: TRBJ2-7
d_gene: .
abundance: .
v_gene: TRBV7-8
CDR3nt: TGTGCCAGCAGTGAGCCAGGCGAGCAGTACTTC
CDR3aa: CASSEPGEQYF

j_gene: TRBJ2-1
d_gene: TRBD1
abundance: .
v_gene: TRBV7-7
CDR3nt: TGTGCCAGCAGCCCTTCCGGGACAGGGGTGAGGTTGGATGAGCAGTTCTTC
CDR3aa: CASSPSGTGVRLDEQFF

j_gene: TRBJ2-1
d_gene: TRBD1
abundance: few
v_gene: TRBV6-1
CDR3nt: TGTGCCAGCAGTCTTTGGGACAGCCAGCAGTTCTTC
CDR3aa: CASSLWDSQQFF

j_gene: TRBJ2-1
d_gene: .
abundance: .
v_gene: TRBV29-1
CDR3nt: TGCAGTAGCTCGTCCTACAATGAGCAGTTCTTC
CDR3aa: CSSSSYNEQFF

j_gene: TRBJ2-3
d_gene: TRBD2
abundance: .
v_gene: TRBV7-9
CDR3nt: TGTGCCAGCAGCTTAGGGCCGACTAGCGGGGGGGCAGAGACGCAGTATTTT
CDR3aa: CASSLGPTSGGAETQYF

j_gene: TRBJ2-3
d_gene: .
abundance: .
v_gene: TRBV7-9
CDR3nt: TGTGCCAGCAGCCCCCAACCGTCCGGTAATACGCAGTATTTT
CDR3aa: CASSPQPSGNTQYF

j_gene: TRBJ1-5
d_gene: .
abundance: .
v_gene: TRBV5-1
CDR3nt: TGCGCCAGCAGCTTGGGCGGGGTCGGCAATCAGCCCCAGCATTTT
CDR3aa: CASSLGGVGNQPQHF

j_gene: TRBJ2-1
d_gene: TRBD1
abundance: .
v_gene: TRBV9
CDR3nt: TGTGCCAGCAGCCCCGGACAGGGGGCAACTGAGCAGTTCTTC
CDR3aa: CASSPGQGATEQFF

j_gene: TRBJ2-7
d_gene: .
abundance: .
v_gene: TRBV10-3
CDR3nt: TGTGCCATCCAGGACAGAGTTATCTACGAGCAGTACTTC
CDR3aa: CAIQDRVIYEQYF

j_gene: TRBJ2-1
d_gene: TRBD2
abundance: .
v_gene: TRBV9
CDR3nt: TGTGCCAGCAGCGCCCCTGGGAGCGGGGCCAATGAGCAGTTCTTC
CDR3aa: CASSAPGSGANEQFF

j_gene: TRBJ1-3
d_gene: TRBD1
abundance: .
v_gene: TRBV4-2
CDR3nt: TGTGCCAGCAGCCAAACTCCCGGGACAGGAGTTGGAAACACCATATATTTT
CDR3aa: CASSQTPGTGVGNTIYF

j_gene: TRBJ1-2
d_gene: TRBD1
abundance: .
v_gene: TRBV19
CDR3nt: TGTGCCAGTATGGACCTAGGAGACAGGGGGGTTCAAGGCTACACCTTC
CDR3aa: CASMDLGDRGVQGYTF

j_gene: TRBJ2-5
d_gene: TRBD2
abundance: .
v_gene: TRBV11-1
CDR3nt: TGTGCCAGCAGGCGGGGGGCAGGCGAGACCCAGTACTTC
CDR3aa: CASRRGAGETQYF

j_gene: TRBJ1-2
d_gene: .
abundance: .
v_gene: TRBV6-6
CDR3nt: TGTGCCAGCAGCACCCCTGACAGGTACTATGGCTACACCTTC
CDR3aa: CASSTPDRYYGYTF

j_gene: TRBJ1-4
d_gene: .
abundance: .
v_gene: TRBV4-1
CDR3nt: TGCGCCAGCAGGTCCCAATCTGAAAAACTGTTTTTT
CDR3aa: CASRSQSEKLFF

j_gene: TRBJ2-3
d_gene: .
abundance: .
v_gene: TRBV28
CDR3nt: TGTGCCAGCAGTTTATTACCGATCGGGGGCACAGATACGCAGTATTTT
CDR3aa: CASSLLPIGGTDTQYF

j_gene: TRBJ1-1
d_gene: .
abundance: once
v_gene: TRBV2
CDR3nt: TGTGCCAGCAGAGAGACAGTAACTGAAGCTTTCTTT
CDR3aa: CASRETVTEAFF

j_gene: TRBJ1-2
d_gene: TRBD1
abundance: .
v_gene: TRBV28
CDR3nt: TGTGCCAGCAGTGGGACAGGGGCAGAATGGGATGGCTACACCTTC
CDR3aa: CASSGTGAEWDGYTF

j_gene: TRBJ1-5
d_gene: TRBD1
abundance: .
v_gene: TRBV7-9
CDR3nt: TGTGCCAGCAGCTCCGACAGGGGCAGGGATCAGCCCCAGCATTTT
CDR3aa: CASSSDRGRDQPQHF

j_gene: TRBJ2-5
d_gene: .
abundance: .
v_gene: TRBV9
CDR3nt: TGTGCCAGCAGCCGACAGGGACTGGGAGAGACCCAGTACTTC
CDR3aa: CASSRQGLGETQYF

j_gene: TRBJ2-5
d_gene: TRBD1
abundance: once
v_gene: TRBV2
CDR3nt: TGTGCCAGCAGTTCTACGACAGGGTTCGGGGAGACCCAGTACTTC
CDR3aa: CASSSTTGFGETQYF

j_gene: TRBJ1-1
d_gene: TRBD1
abundance: .
v_gene: TRBV18
CDR3nt: TGTGCCAGCTCACCGGAAGACAGGGGAGTGGAAACTGAAGCTTTCTTT
CDR3aa: CASSPEDRGVETEAFF

j_gene: TRBJ2-1
d_gene: .
abundance: once
v_gene: TRBV7-9
CDR3nt: TGTGCCAGCAGCCCTCCGGGACTCCAGAGTAGGTTCTTC
CDR3aa: CASSPPGLQSRFF

j_gene: TRBJ1-1
d_gene: .
abundance: few
v_gene: TRBV9
CDR3nt: TGTGCCAGCAGCGTGAGGGCGAACACTGAAGCTTTCTTT
CDR3aa: CASSVRANTEAFF

j_gene: TRBJ1-2
d_gene: TRBD1
abundance: .
v_gene: TRBV11-2
CDR3nt: TGTGCCAGCAGCTTAGGGACAGGGGTATATGGCTACACCTTC
CDR3aa: CASSLGTGVYGYTF

j_gene: TRBJ2-7
d_gene: .
abundance: once
v_gene: TRBV5-1
CDR3nt: TGCGCCAGCAGCTACAACAACGGGGACGAGCAGTACTTC
CDR3aa: CASSYNNGDEQYF

j_gene: TRBJ1-1
d_gene: .
abundance: .
v_gene: TRBV9
CDR3nt: TGTGCCAGCAGCCCAACTGGACAGTTCGAAGCTTTCTTT
CDR3aa: CASSPTGQFEAFF

j_gene: TRBJ2-7
d_gene: .
abundance: few
v_gene: TRBV2
CDR3nt: TGTGCCAGCAGTGGTCGTCCCTACGAGCAGTACTTC
CDR3aa: CASSGRPYEQYF

j_gene: TRBJ2-1
d_gene: .
abundance: .
v_gene: TRBV13
CDR3nt: TGTGCCAGCAGCGCGGGGAGGGGGGATGAGCAGTTCTTC
CDR3aa: CASSAGRGDEQFF

j_gene: TRBJ2-3
d_gene: .
abundance: .
v_gene: TRBV4-1
CDR3nt: TGCGCCAGCAGCCAAGAGTCTCCGCAGGGGACGCAGTATTTT
CDR3aa: CASSQESPQGTQYF

j_gene: TRBJ1-1
d_gene: .
abundance: .
v_gene: TRBV27
CDR3nt: TGTGCCAGCAGTTTAGGTAGGGGCACTGAAGCTTTCTTT
CDR3aa: CASSLGRGTEAFF

j_gene: TRBJ2-1
d_gene: TRBD2
abundance: .
v_gene: TRBV15
CDR3nt: TGTGCCACCAGCAGGCTACCGCCTAGCGGGGGGGACAATGAGCAGTTCTTC
CDR3aa: CATSRLPPSGGDNEQFF

j_gene: TRBJ1-1
d_gene: .
abundance: .
v_gene: TRBV15
CDR3nt: TGTGCCACCAGCAGAGCGAGGGGGACGAACACTGAAGCTTTCTTT
CDR3aa: CATSRARGTNTEAFF

j_gene: TRBJ2-1
d_gene: .
abundance: .
v_gene: TRBV30
CDR3nt: TGTGCCTGGAGTGTACGGGACTCCTCCAATGAGCAGTTCTTC
CDR3aa: CAWSVRDSSNEQFF

j_gene: TRBJ1-2
d_gene: .
abundance: .
v_gene: TRBV11-2
CDR3nt: TGTGCCAGCAGCTCCGGGATAAACTATGGCTACACCTTC
CDR3aa: CASSSGINYGYTF

j_gene: TRBJ2-5
d_gene: .
abundance: .
v_gene: TRBV7-6
CDR3nt: TGTGCCAGCAGCTTAGGCGTCGTTGTAGAGAAGACCCAGTACTTC
CDR3aa: CASSLGVVVEKTQYF

j_gene: TRBJ2-3
d_gene: TRBD2
abundance: .
v_gene: TRBV30
CDR3nt: TGTGCCTGGAGGCGGGCTAGCGGTTCAGATACGCAGTATTTT
CDR3aa: CAWRRASGSDTQYF